This TCR beta chain was identified during a study of blood T cell repertoires in COVID-19. Only in-frame clones appear in the TCRdb table, and some are missing; sequencing was by immunoSEQ multiplex PCR. The sample lists about 140,000 clones; 88% were seen once. Germline V CDR1 and CDR2: SQVTM, ANQGSEA. V dropped 4 bases and J dropped 0; count of bases not matched to a gene: 4. The CDR3 has 16 amino acids. The TCR comes from a man in his sixties or seventies with acute or convalescent COVID-19. Sequenced material: peripheral blood. This chain joins TRBV29-1 and TRBJ2-6; TRBD1 matches at 9 bases. The CDR3 nucleotides read TGCAGCGTTGGGGACAGGGTGTCCTCTGGGGCCAACGTCCTGACTTTC. Encoded protein: CSVGDRVSSGANVLTF.